The clone carrying this T cell receptor beta chain was counted a single time. Enrolment of Seattle patients took place during active infection, and they were followed longitudinally. This sample is part of a study of blood T cell repertoires in COVID-19. As for the study in general: PBMCs, B-cell-depleted T cells, or T cells were the source of the cDNA or gDNA that made up the material.

Under the authors' procedure: Amplification from reference gene primers served as the basis for estimated nucleated cell counts. Sequenced by immunoSEQ multiplex PCR; TCRdb stores in-frame clones only, minus some. That table is the source of V, J and clone size, and D and trimming were worked out from the DNA. The table has roughly 160,000 clones, 80% to 90% seen once. Germline V gives CDR1 SGHTA, CDR2 FQGNSA. The CDR3 runs 15 residues. J was trimmed by 4 bases and V by 5 bases; bases with no gene match: 6. The sequenced material came from peripheral blood. This TCR was recovered from a woman aged 45-65 years with COVID-19, enrolled during active disease. J is TRBJ2-7 and V is TRBV7-2, with TRBD1 identical over 12 bases. The CDR3 is CASSLRDRGRYEQYF. In nucleotides, the CDR3 is TGTGCCAGCAGCCTCCGGGACAGGGGGCGGTACGAGCAGTACTTC.